This TCR beta chain was observed in a study of regulatory T cells in long-lasting Graves disease. The CDR3 runs 15 residues. Trimming cost V 0 bases and J 3 bases; bases outside gene matches: 7. Germline CDR1 is DFQATT and CDR2 is SNEGSKA (reference sequence). Study-wide results and limits: Repertoires from persistent disease leaned toward TRBV28, TRBJ1-2 and TRBJ2-5. Persistent patients shared 2,500 to 3,000 public clonotypes among themselves. Newly diagnosed patients shared fewer, at roughly 1,000.

Building the TCR beta libraries relied on iRepertoire HTBI primers, and CDR3 regions underwent Arm-PCR. Each CDR3 protein gets one entry after TCRdb re-called the multiplex PCR reads with MiXCR. This table holds 500,000 to 800,000 distinct CDR3 sequences, 30% found once. This clonotype was detected only a few times. Its cognate antigen is unknown. Time point denoted: persistent/refractory GD, antithyroid drugs over 5 years with positive TRAb. PBMC RNA served as the TCR library source. The material was peripheral blood mononuclear cells (PBMCs), obtained when the disease was refractory, from a patient treated with antithyroid drugs. The receptor's source is a female donor with Graves disease. V and J are TRBV20-1 and TRBJ2-5; 7 positions agree with TRBD2. The CDR3 loop is CSARDFGGTKETQYF. CDR3 coding DNA: TGCAGTGCTAGAGATTTCGGGGGGACCAAAGAGACCCAGTACTTC.